This is a list of T cell receptor beta chains from one sample in a study of early T cells in non-severe SARS-CoV-2 infection. TCRdb re-called the 5' RACE reads with MiXCR, one entry per CDR3 protein. The sample has 35,000 to 50,000 distinct CDR3 sequences, approximately 6.2% seen once. The source material was whole blood, sampled at baseline. The receptors here all came from an adult who was a healthcare worker with PCR-confirmed SARS-CoV-2 infection or an uninfected control (not recorded which). Both conserved end residues are trimmed from each CDR3.

14 TRBV7-9 ASSLSRAVGTDTQY
11 TRBV27 ATPTGSYNEQF
12 TRBV24-1 ATSDRVLTDTQY
14 TRBV11-3 ASSPRLAGGRTEQF
9 TRBV20-1 SARGTNEQF
12 TRBV7-6 ASSFGQGPDTQY
17 TRBV11-2 ASSLIGRRRGGPSYEQY
11 TRBV20-1 SAKSGAVDTQY
13 TRBV5-1 ASSYRDTSTDTQY
17 TRBV21-1 ASSKEGTPPWAQYNEQF
12 TRBV11-2 ASSLVEATYGYT
13 TRBV20-1 SARGPGPGRETQY
12 TRBV18 ASSPNRGSQPQH
14 TRBV12-2 ASRLAEQGAGNTIY
13 TRBV5-5 ASSNGDSLNYGYT
8 TRBV2 ASGGYEQY
10 TRBV12-3/TRBV12-4 ASSLGEETQY
14 TRBV25-1 ASSDRGGRPPYEQY
14 TRBV20-1 SARDFGLGSNQPQH
11 TRBV5-5 ASSSKPQETQY
14 TRBV6-6 ASSYGRLQSTDTQY
12 TRBV19 ASTGREGEQPQH
10 TRBV11-2 ASSHEVGEQY
12 TRBV10-3 AISVRTTTDTQY
14 TRBV3-1 ASSPGGDFMKNIQY
10 TRBV20-1 SAQGASYEQY
11 TRBV7-9 ASSLEQNSPLH
10 TRBV6-2/TRBV6-3 ASSYRWDGYT
10 TRBV2 ASSGIYNEQF
9 TRBV20-1 SVERGNEQF
11 TRBV4-2 ASSQGETQEAF
10 TRBV3-1 ASRRGGTEAF
9 TRBV5-6 ASSLGTGRS
12 TRBV2 ASSRDSSNTEAF
12 TRBV27 ASSTGPSGNTIY
12 TRBV12-2 ASGYTHSTDTQY
9 TRBV7-2 ASRQGYEQY
15 TRBV11-2 ASSLVGVGMGNTEAF
13 TRBV5-1 ASSPFGQVNYGYT
11 TRBV18 ASSPGRNNEQF
12 TRBV20-1 SARFVGGATEAF
14 TRBV6-5 ASRRKAGGINSPLH
12 TRBV18 ASSPGQGAREQY
11 TRBV12-3/TRBV12-4 ASSLQPNTEAF
12 TRBV7-2 ASTPQRSGNTIY
14 TRBV30 AWSRDSISGANVLT
13 TRBV28 ASSLVGARNQPQH
12 TRBV29-1 AKRGGSSYNEQF
12 TRBV20-1 SAQDRGDYQPQH
11 TRBV30 AWRHSGANVLT